What follows are 5 T cell receptor beta chains derived from one specimen sequenced in a study of shared clonotypes between healthy human individuals. TCRdb's copy holds only in-frame clones and misses some; the assay was immunoSEQ multiplex PCR. Here the sample spans roughly 1 million clones, about four fifths being singletons. Sequenced input: memory CD4+ T cells from PBMCs. The subset is: CD45RA-negative fraction. The receptors were gathered from a man between 18 and 29 years old in good health. Some clones in this sample may be carry-over from other donors' samples.

V usage is TRBV30 and J usage is TRBJ1-5, with 7 nucleotides matching TRBD1. This CDR3 spans 14 amino acids. V lost 3 bases, J lost 5 bases, and 7 bases stayed unmatched. Germline V gene lookup returns CDR1 GTSNPN and CDR2 SVGIG (reference sequence). CDR3: CAWRGVGGHQPQHF. In DNA form, the CDR3 reads TGTGCCTGGAGGGGAGTAGGGGGCCATCAGCCCCAGCATTTT.

J is TRBJ1-4 and V is TRBV6-6; D ambiguous. Trimming cost V 2 bases and J 2 bases, with 6 bases left between them. The germline CDR1 and CDR2 sequences are MNHNY and SVGAGI (reference sequence). This CDR3 is built from 14 residues. The CDR3 sequence is CASSYADTNEKLFF. DNA of the CDR3: TGTGCCAGCAGTTACGCGGATACTAATGAAAAACTGTTTTTT.

The chain links TRBV27 to TRBJ1-2; 8 bases agree with TRBD1. The CDR3 runs to 16 residues. CDR1 and CDR2 from the germline V gene are MNHEY and SMNVEV (reference sequence). V gave up 0 bases and J gave up 7 bases; unmatched junction bases: 10. Written as DNA, the CDR3 is TGTGCCAGCAGTTTATCGGCAGGGGGCATTCAGGGTGGCTACACCTTC. It yields the protein CASSLSAGGIQGGYTF.

CDR3 DNA: TGCGCCAGCAGCCCAAAAGATGCCGGGAGGGCCGGGGTGGATACGCAGTATTTT. Protein sequence: CASSPKDAGRAGVDTQYF. The chain employs TRBV4-1 and TRBJ2-3, with 8 bases aligning to TRBD2. The junction had 18 bases not matched to a gene; V was cut back by 4 bases and J by 6 bases. The CDR3 contains 18 residues. Germline lookup yields CDR1 MGHRA and CDR2 YSYEKL.

The genes are TRBV5-4 and TRBJ1-4; D gene ambiguous. Per germline, CDR1 SGHNT and CDR2 YYREEE (reference sequence). This CDR3 has 16 amino acids. V was trimmed by 0 bases and J by 4 bases, leaving 13 bases between them. CDR3 loop: CASSLAEASGNEKLFF. Written as DNA, the CDR3 is TGTGCCAGCAGCTTGGCCGAAGCGTCGGGTAATGAAAAACTGTTTTTT.